The sequence of this T cell receptor (beta chain) was determined in a study of cytomegalovirus exposure and HLA in healthy donors. Study-wide context: A subsequent analysis reported that the roughly 120 validation repertoires were produced on the same platform that had also been used for the roughly 670 first-cohort repertoires.

Sequencing used immunoSEQ multiplex PCR; TCRdb keeps in-frame clones, though not all of them. The sample consists of 65,000 to 80,000 clones, approximately 93% of them appearing once. Findings and limits, study-wide: First-cohort TCR clusters tended to co-occur in the roughly 120 validation repertoires, a later analysis found.

Trimming pared 4 bases from V and 7 bases from J, leaving 17 bases between. The CDR3 length is 14 residues. Per the germline V gene, CDR1 is SGHTA and CDR2 is FQGNSA. To note about this clone: Its target is unknown.

Sequenced input: PBMCs. The chain links TRBV7-2 to TRBJ2-7; D possibly corresponds to TRBD1 (6 bases). This receptor was taken from a woman younger than 35 in good health and CMV-seropositive. For the CDR3, the DNA is TGTGCCAGCAGCTCGTCGTACAGGGAGTCGGAGCAGTACTTC. Residues: CASSSSYRESEQYF.